Listed below are T cell receptor beta chains from one sample, sequenced in a study of blood T cells in healthy people across ages. TCRdb re-analysed the 5' RACE reads in MiXCR, keeping a single row per CDR3 protein. Of around 1,000,000 distinct CDR3 sequences listed, approximately 25% are singletons. These same records also appear under a second study, on T cells of mothers and their children.

The sequenced sample was blood. These receptors were collected from a girl aged 2 to 10 in good health. Both conserved end residues are part of each CDR3. The order of the fields is J gene, clone size, V gene, D gene, CDR3 protein, CDR3 DNA. The D gene is left open where the match is weak. A clone size is listed for some rows: how often the clone was seen (once, few, many), or a class if it is expanded.

TRBJ2-3,.,TRBV29-1,.,CSPVAGTDTQYF,TGCAGCCCAGTAGCGGGCACAGATACGCAGTATTTT
TRBJ1-4,few,TRBV27,.,CASSPTGTGSEKLFF,TGTGCCAGCAGTCCTACAGGGACTGGGAGTGAAAAACTGTTTTTT
TRBJ2-2,once,TRBV29-1,.,CSVELPLSTGELFF,TGCAGCGTTGAACTACCACTTTCCACCGGGGAGCTGTTTTTT
TRBJ2-2,.,TRBV19,.,CASRDSPGTGELFF,TGTGCCAGTAGGGACTCCCCTGGCACCGGGGAGCTGTTTTTT
TRBJ2-1,few,TRBV20-1,TRBD2,CSAQGVAGGRGNEQFF,TGCAGTGCCCAGGGGGTAGCGGGGGGGCGAGGCAATGAGCAGTTCTTC
TRBJ1-2,few,TRBV7-2,.,CASSPGPGAEGYTF,TGTGCCAGCAGCCCAGGGCCCGGGGCAGAAGGCTACACCTTC
TRBJ2-1,.,TRBV2,TRBD1,CASSEAWTGISEQFF,TGTGCCAGCAGTGAAGCCTGGACAGGGATAAGTGAGCAGTTCTTC
TRBJ1-4,.,TRBV7-6,.,CASSSMDGEKLFF,TGTGCCAGCAGTAGTATGGATGGGGAAAAACTGTTTTTT
TRBJ2-1,.,TRBV2,.,CASRLAYSYNEQFF,TGTGCCAGCAGGCTAGCGTACTCCTACAATGAGCAGTTCTTC
TRBJ2-5,many,TRBV15,.,CATAHREDQETQYF,TGTGCCACCGCACACAGGGAGGACCAAGAGACCCAGTACTTC
TRBJ2-5,few,TRBV2,.,CASVWDTRETQYF,TGTGCCAGCGTATGGGACACCCGTGAGACCCAGTACTTC
TRBJ2-5,.,TRBV29-1,.,CSVEDPRGAVETQYF,TGCAGCGTTGAAGATCCTCGAGGGGCCGTAGAGACCCAGTACTTC
TRBJ2-1,.,TRBV4-2,TRBD2,CASSQDGTSGGETYNEQFF,TGTGCCAGCAGCCAAGATGGGACTAGCGGGGGGGAGACCTACAATGAGCAGTTCTTC
TRBJ1-2,.,TRBV7-9,TRBD1,CASSSPGTGLGYTF,TGTGCCAGCAGCTCCCCCGGGACAGGGCTTGGCTACACCTTC
TRBJ2-1,.,TRBV12-3/TRBV12-4,TRBD1,CASRGTGREQFF,TGTGCCAGCAGGGGGACAGGGCGGGAGCAGTTCTTC
TRBJ2-7,few,TRBV7-9,TRBD1,CASSYDRELSYEQYF,TGTGCCAGCAGTTATGACAGGGAACTCTCCTACGAGCAGTACTTC
TRBJ2-3,few,TRBV2,.,CATWMREDTQYF,TGTGCCACGTGGATGCGTGAAGATACGCAGTATTTT
TRBJ1-4,few,TRBV7-9,.,CASSHTATNEKLFF,TGTGCCAGCAGCCACACAGCAACTAATGAAAAACTGTTTTTT
TRBJ2-7,few,TRBV7-2,.,CASRSGMAEEQYF,TGTGCCAGCCGATCAGGGATGGCCGAAGAGCAGTACTTC
TRBJ1-1,.,TRBV7-2,.,CASSDDREAFF,TGTGCCAGCAGCGATGACAGGGAAGCTTTCTTT
TRBJ2-7,.,TRBV20-1,TRBD2,CSASLPAGVNERYF,TGCAGTGCCTCTCTTCCAGCGGGAGTGAACGAGCGGTACTTC
TRBJ2-4,.,TRBV6-6,TRBD1,CASNPTGGGNIQYF,TGTGCCAGCAATCCGACAGGGGGCGGAAACATTCAGTACTTC
TRBJ2-7,.,TRBV4-1,.,CASSQQPVEYEQYF,TGCGCCAGCAGCCAACAGCCAGTAGAATACGAGCAGTACTTC
TRBJ1-4,few,TRBV27,.,CASSDAFATNEKLFF,TGTGCCAGCAGTGACGCTTTTGCAACTAATGAAAAACTGTTTTTT
TRBJ1-4,.,TRBV5-4,.,CASSSRTDEKLFF,TGTGCCAGCAGTTCTCGGACAGACGAAAAACTGTTTTTT
TRBJ1-5,.,TRBV20-1,.,CSARGDGGQHF,TGCAGTGCTAGGGGGGACGGTGGCCAGCATTTT
TRBJ1-4,few,TRBV9,TRBD1,CASSDTGGLGEKLFF,TGTGCCAGCAGCGATACAGGGGGCTTGGGGGAAAAACTGTTTTTT
TRBJ2-3,.,TRBV18,.,CATQKRNTDTQYF,TGTGCCACTCAAAAGCGGAACACAGATACGCAGTATTTT
TRBJ1-1,.,TRBV25-1,.,CANGRDTEAFF,TGTGCCAACGGGAGGGACACTGAAGCTTTCTTT
TRBJ1-4,.,TRBV2,.,CASIRGEGSEKLFF,TGTGCCAGCATACGCGGGGAGGGGAGTGAAAAACTGTTTTTT
TRBJ1-3,few,TRBV20-1,TRBD1,CSAGRDSFGNTIYF,TGCAGTGCTGGACGGGACAGTTTTGGTAACACCATATATTTT
TRBJ2-6,few,TRBV5-1,TRBD1,CASRDQGAFPGANVLTF,TGCGCCAGCAGGGACCAGGGGGCCTTCCCTGGGGCCAACGTCCTGACTTTC
TRBJ2-5,few,TRBV28,TRBD2,CASSQREGHETQYF,TGTGCCAGCTCGCAGCGGGAGGGCCACGAGACCCAGTACTTC
TRBJ2-3,few,TRBV28,TRBD2,CASNLPRASGSSRTDTQYF,TGTGCCAGCAACCTCCCGCGGGCTAGCGGGAGTAGTCGGACAGATACGCAGTATTTT
TRBJ2-3,.,TRBV2,.,CASSDPGSEADTQYF,TGTGCCAGCAGTGACCCTGGTTCGGAGGCAGATACGCAGTATTTT
TRBJ2-7,.,TRBV7-2,.,CASSLEVGGSTSSYEQYF,TGTGCCAGCAGCTTAGAAGTCGGGGGCTCAACTAGCTCCTACGAGCAGTACTTC
TRBJ2-5,few,TRBV12-5,TRBD1,CASGLAGQGFQTQYF,TGTGCTAGTGGTTTGGCGGGACAGGGGTTTCAGACCCAGTACTTC
TRBJ1-2,few,TRBV15,.,CATSRENNYGYTF,TGTGCCACCAGCAGAGAGAACAACTATGGCTACACCTTC
TRBJ2-5,.,TRBV4-3,.,CASSQGPRGGPGETQYF,TGCGCCAGCAGCCAAGGCCCTAGGGGGGGCCCCGGGGAGACCCAGTACTTC
TRBJ1-2,few,TRBV4-1,.,CASSPEVGENGYTF,TGCGCCAGCAGCCCAGAAGTTGGGGAAAATGGCTACACCTTC
TRBJ2-1,few,TRBV28,.,CASGSSGGYNEQFF,TGTGCCAGCGGATCCAGTGGAGGTTACAATGAGCAGTTCTTC
TRBJ2-5,few,TRBV9,.,CASSGPPWGRETQYF,TGTGCCAGCAGCGGACCCCCGTGGGGACGGGAGACCCAGTACTTC
TRBJ2-6,once,TRBV3-1,.,CASSQDFSGANVLTF,TGTGCCAGCAGCCAAGACTTCTCTGGGGCCAACGTCCTGACTTTC
TRBJ2-1,few,TRBV7-9,.,CASSAYSDEQFF,TGTGCCAGCAGCGCCTACTCGGATGAGCAGTTCTTC
TRBJ2-5,few,TRBV20-1,TRBD2,CIRGGCPQETQYF,TGCATTCGCGGGGGGTGCCCCCAAGAGACCCAGTACTTC
TRBJ2-7,.,TRBV12-3/TRBV12-4,.,CASSSGGRPYF,TGTGCCAGCAGTTCAGGTGGTCGGCCCTACTTC
TRBJ2-1,few,TRBV28,TRBD2,CASSAGWGTRIRDEQFF,TGTGCCAGCAGTGCCGGGTGGGGGACTAGAATTAGGGATGAGCAGTTCTTC
TRBJ2-2,.,TRBV28,.,CASSPGQSNTGELFF,TGTGCCAGCAGTCCGGGCCAGAGCAACACCGGGGAGCTGTTTTTT
TRBJ2-7,.,TRBV10-3,.,CAISDNSVSSYEQYF,TGTGCCATCAGTGATAACAGCGTTAGCTCCTACGAGCAGTACTTC
TRBJ1-3,.,TRBV9,TRBD1,CASSARDRGDISGNTIYF,TGTGCCAGCAGCGCTAGGGACAGGGGGGATATTTCTGGAAACACCATATATTTT
TRBJ2-5,.,TRBV5-1,TRBD1,CASRLEGQGQETQYF,TGCGCCAGCAGGTTGGAAGGACAGGGCCAAGAGACCCAGTACTTC
TRBJ2-5,few,TRBV7-2,TRBD2,CASSFTSGDPRGRKTQYF,TGTGCCAGCAGCTTTACTAGCGGGGACCCTAGGGGTAGGAAGACCCAGTACTTC
TRBJ1-5,few,TRBV20-1,.,CSARVQGGNQPQHF,TGCAGTGCTAGAGTCCAGGGTGGCAATCAGCCCCAGCATTTT
TRBJ2-3,few,TRBV29-1,.,CSVGQMSNTDTQYF,TGCAGCGTTGGGCAGATGTCCAACACAGATACGCAGTATTTT
TRBJ2-7,once,TRBV7-3,.,CASSSPHLASWDVRYEQYF,TGTGCCAGCAGCTCCCCACATCTAGCGTCCTGGGACGTTCGTTACGAGCAGTACTTC
TRBJ2-1,.,TRBV27,.,CASRPRGAPSYNEQFF,TGTGCCAGCAGACCCCGAGGGGCACCCTCCTACAATGAGCAGTTCTTC
TRBJ2-5,.,TRBV3-1,TRBD1,CASSQNPTGLGETQYF,TGTGCCAGCAGCCAGAACCCGACAGGGCTGGGAGAGACCCAGTACTTC
TRBJ2-5,.,TRBV12-3/TRBV12-4,TRBD1,CASSSDRDARETQYF,TGTGCCAGCAGCTCCGACAGGGATGCACGAGAGACCCAGTACTTC
TRBJ2-7,.,TRBV29-1,.,CSVEVNDAYEQYF,TGCAGCGTTGAAGTAAACGACGCCTACGAGCAGTACTTC
TRBJ2-5,many,TRBV3-1,.,CASSQDNREVETQYF,TGTGCCAGCAGCCAAGATAACCGGGAAGTGGAGACCCAGTACTTC